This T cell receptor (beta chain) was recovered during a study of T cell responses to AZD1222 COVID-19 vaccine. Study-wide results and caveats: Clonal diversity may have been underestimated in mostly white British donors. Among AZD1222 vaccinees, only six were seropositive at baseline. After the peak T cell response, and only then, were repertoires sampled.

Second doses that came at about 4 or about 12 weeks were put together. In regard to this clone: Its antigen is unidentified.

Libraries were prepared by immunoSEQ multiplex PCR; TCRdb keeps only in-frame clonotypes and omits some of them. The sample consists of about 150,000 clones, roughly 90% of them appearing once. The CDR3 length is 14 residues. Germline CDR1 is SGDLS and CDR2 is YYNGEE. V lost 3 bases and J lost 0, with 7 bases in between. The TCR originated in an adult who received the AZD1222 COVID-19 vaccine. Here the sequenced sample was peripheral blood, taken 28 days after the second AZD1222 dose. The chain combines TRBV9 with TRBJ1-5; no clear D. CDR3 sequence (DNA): TGTGCCAGCAGCGCGGGCAATAGCAATCAGCCCCAGCATTTT. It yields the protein CASSAGNSNQPQHF. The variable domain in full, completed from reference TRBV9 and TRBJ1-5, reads DSGVTQTPKHLITATGQRVTLRCSPRSGDLSVYWYQQSLDQGLQFLIQYYNGEERAKGNILERFSAQQFPDLHSELNLSSLELGDSALYFCASSAGNSNQPQHFGDGTRLSIL.